Listed below are T cell receptor beta chains from one sample, sequenced in a study of blood T cell repertoires in COVID-19. The repertoire was sequenced with immunoSEQ multiplex PCR; TCRdb's copy has only in-frame clones and lacks some. The sample holds around 94,000 clones, approximately 83% seen once. Sequencing was carried out using peripheral blood. These receptors all come from a man aged 60 to 69 with acute or convalescent COVID-19. CDR3s include the opening cysteine and the closing phenylalanine or tryptophan. Each record gives: J gene, clone size, V gene, D gene, CDR3 DNA, CDR3 protein. The D gene is left open where the match is weak. Clone size appears in some rows only: once, few, many, or a class for an expanded clone.

TRBJ2-3	.	TRBV3-1/TRBV3-2	.	TGTGCCAGCAGTGCGGGGCGGGGCACAGATACGCAGTATTTT	CASSAGRGTDTQYF
TRBJ2-1	.	TRBV7-9	.	TGTGCCAGCAGCTTAGTAGGTCAGGGTAGGGATATATGGAATGAGCAGTTCTTC	CASSLVGQGRDIWNEQFF
TRBJ2-3	.	TRBV9	TRBD1	TGTGCCAGCAGCTCAAGGGACAGCCCTTCCACAGATACGCAGTATTTT	CASSSRDSPSTDTQYF
TRBJ2-3	.	TRBV5-4	TRBD2	TGTGCCAGCAGCTTGGCCATTAGCGGGGGGGCGACAGATACGCAGTATTTT	CASSLAISGGATDTQYF
TRBJ2-7	few	TRBV9	.	TGTGCCAGCAGCGTAAAGCCGGGAATTGACGAGCAGTACTTC	CASSVKPGIDEQYF
TRBJ2-7	.	TRBV18	TRBD2	TGTGCCAGCTCACCACCGGGACTAGCGGGGTCGTACGAGCAGTACTTC	CASSPPGLAGSYEQYF
TRBJ2-7	many	TRBV29-1	TRBD1	TGCAGCGTTGAAGTGCTATTGACAGGGATGTACGAGCAGTACTTC	CSVEVLLTGMYEQYF
TRBJ1-1	.	TRBV18	.	TGTGCCAGCTCGCCTCAGGGTTTATACACTGAAGCTTTCTTT	CASSPQGLYTEAFF
TRBJ1-6	.	TRBV5-6	TRBD1	TGTGCCAGCAGCAATTTCCGTTCAGGGGGCCGGGAGAGGAATTCACCCCTCCACTTT	CASSNFRSGGRERNSPLHF
TRBJ2-7	.	TRBV19	TRBD1	TGTGCCAGTAGTATGGAGGACAGGCGACCCTCCTACGAGCAGTACTTC	CASSMEDRRPSYEQYF
TRBJ1-1	.	TRBV30	.	TGTGCCTGGAGGGACCCCAGACAGAAAAGGGCTGAAGCTTTCTTT	CAWRDPRQKRAEAFF
TRBJ2-7	.	TRBV19	.	TGTGCCACCCAGCCGGGACAAGGACCCTACGAGCAGTACTTC	CATQPGQGPYEQYF
TRBJ1-3	many	TRBV18	.	TGTGCCAGCTCACCTCGGACAGTTTCTGGAAACACCATATATTTT	CASSPRTVSGNTIYF
TRBJ2-7	.	TRBV29-1	TRBD1	TGCAGCGTTGAGGGATCCGGGACAGTTTTTAGGGAGCAGTACTTC	CSVEGSGTVFREQYF
TRBJ1-6	.	TRBV2	.	TGTGCCAGCACCTCCACAGGGCGTCGTAATTCACCCCTCCACTTT	CASTSTGRRNSPLHF
TRBJ1-3	once	TRBV30	.	TGTGCCTGGGACAGCTCTGGAAACACCATATATTTT	CAWDSSGNTIYF
TRBJ1-5	once	TRBV4-1	.	TGCGCCAGCAGCCAAGGCGGGACTATTCGTAGCAATCAGCCCCAGCATTTT	CASSQGGTIRSNQPQHF
TRBJ2-7	.	TRBV7-2	.	TGTGCCAGCAGCTTAAACAGGGACTACGAGCAGTACTTC	CASSLNRDYEQYF
TRBJ2-3	.	TRBV7-3	.	TGTGCCAGCAGCTTAGGGATAGTTGGAGGTACGCGCCGCACAGATACGCAGTATTTT	CASSLGIVGGTRRTDTQYF
TRBJ1-1	.	TRBV2	TRBD1	TGTGCCAGCAGGGGACAGGGTGGGAGCACTGAAGCTTTCTTT	CASRGQGGSTEAFF
TRBJ1-1	once	TRBV4-3	TRBD1	TGCGCCAGCAGCCAGTTATCAGGGGGCTCTGAAGCTTTCTTT	CASSQLSGGSEAFF
TRBJ1-1	.	TRBV2	.	TGTGCCATGATATCTACGGACAGGAACACTGAAGCTTTCTTT	CAMISTDRNTEAFF
TRBJ1-5	.	TRBV5-8	.	TGTGCCAGCAGCTTGGGCCGTCTATACCCCCAGCATTTT	CASSLGRLYPQHF
TRBJ2-2	.	TRBV7-3	TRBD1	TGTGCCAGCAGCTTAATAGCGCCCCGACAGGGAATAAGCACCGGGGAGCTGTTTTTT	CASSLIAPRQGISTGELFF
TRBJ1-1	.	TRBV19	TRBD1	TGTGCCAGTAGTATGTATGGCAGGGGGCGAAACACTGAAGCTTTCTTT	CASSMYGRGRNTEAFF
TRBJ1-2	.	TRBV19	.	TGTGCCAGTACGAGGGACTTCTATGGCTACACCTTC	CASTRDFYGYTF
TRBJ1-2	.	TRBV6-2/TRBV6-3	.	TGTGCCAGCAGTAACACAGGGTCCCGGGGCTACACCTTC	CASSNTGSRGYTF
TRBJ2-1	.	TRBV7-9	TRBD2	TGTGCCAGCGGCTCCGACCGGGGACTAGCGGGGGGCCCCTACAATGAGCAGTTCTTC	CASGSDRGLAGGPYNEQFF
TRBJ1-1	few	TRBV7-9	TRBD1	TGTGCCAGCAGCTCCGCGGGGACAGAGAACACTGAAGCTTTCTTT	CASSSAGTENTEAFF
TRBJ1-2	.	TRBV24-1	TRBD1	TGTGCCACCAGTGATTCCCGGGACAGTGGCTACACCTTC	CATSDSRDSGYTF
TRBJ1-1	.	TRBV3-1/TRBV3-2	TRBD1	TGTGCCAGCAGCCGCAGGGGGGTGGGACAGGGAGGGGGTGAAGCTTTCTTT	CASSRRGVGQGGGEAFF
TRBJ1-6	.	TRBV5-8	TRBD1	TGTGCCAGCAGCCCCGGGACAGGGGGGAATTCACCCCTCCACTTT	CASSPGTGGNSPLHF
TRBJ1-1	few	TRBV5-1	TRBD1	TGCGCCAGCAGCAGGGACAGGGGATCCACTGAAGCTTTCTTT	CASSRDRGSTEAFF
TRBJ2-3	once	TRBV5-1	TRBD1	TGCGCCAGCAGCTTGGAAGGGACAGGGAGAGCAGGTGGAGATACGCAGTATTTT	CASSLEGTGRAGGDTQYF
TRBJ2-1	few	TRBV25-1	.	TGTGCCAGCAGTAAAGGGGGATACAATGAGCAGTTCTTC	CASSKGGYNEQFF
TRBJ2-7	.	TRBV10-3	.	TGTGCCATCAGTGAACTACAGGGACCCAGCTCCTACGAGCAGTACTTC	CAISELQGPSSYEQYF
TRBJ2-7	.	TRBV20-1	.	TGCAGTGCGTCCTCAGGGCACGAGCAGTACTTC	CSASSGHEQYF
TRBJ1-2	.	TRBV6-2/TRBV6-3	.	TGTGCCAGCAGTAATATCTATGGCTACACCTTC	CASSNIYGYTF
TRBJ2-2	.	TRBV5-8	TRBD1	TGTGCCAGCAGTATGTACAGGGGGCATGGCACCGGGGAGCTGTTTTTT	CASSMYRGHGTGELFF
TRBJ2-2	.	TRBV2	TRBD1	TGTGCCAGCAGTGCCATACAGGGGCGCAGCCACACCGGGGAGCTGTTTTTT	CASSAIQGRSHTGELFF
TRBJ2-3	.	TRBV3-1/TRBV3-2	TRBD2	TGTGCCAGCAGCTTTGCTAGCGGGGGGGCTTCAGATACGCAGTATTTT	CASSFASGGASDTQYF
TRBJ1-4	once	TRBV19	.	TGTGCCCCACTTCATCGGGGGATTAATGAAAAACTGTTTTTT	CAPLHRGINEKLFF
TRBJ2-7	few	TRBV19	.	TGTGCCAGTAGTATTGAGGCAGGGCCCTACGAGCAGTACTTC	CASSIEAGPYEQYF
TRBJ1-2	.	TRBV27	.	TGTGCCAGCCGGACAGCTAACTATGGCTACACCTTC	CASRTANYGYTF
TRBJ1-5	.	TRBV4-1	TRBD1	TGCGCCAGCAGCCCTAGCGACAGGGGTCAACCCCAGCATTTT	CASSPSDRGQPQHF
TRBJ2-5	.	TRBV9	TRBD2	TGTGCCAGCAGCGCCCGTCCCAGCGGGGGGTTGGAGACCCAGTACTTC	CASSARPSGGLETQYF
TRBJ2-5	.	TRBV5-1	.	TGCGCCAGCAGCCCTCCGGACAGATACGAGACCCAGTACTTC	CASSPPDRYETQYF
TRBJ2-5	.	TRBV11-2	TRBD2	TGTGCCAGCAGCCACCCGCGGGCTAGCGGGGGAGAGACCCAGTACTTC	CASSHPRASGGETQYF
TRBJ1-1	.	TRBV27	TRBD1	TGTGCCAGCAGTTTAGAGTTTGGGGGACAGTCCACTGAAGCTTTCTTT	CASSLEFGGQSTEAFF
TRBJ2-7	.	TRBV2	TRBD1	TGTGCCAGCAGACCCGGGACAGCCATCACCTACGAGCAGTACTTC	CASRPGTAITYEQYF
TRBJ1-1	.	TRBV7-9	.	TGTGCCAGCAGCTTAGATGCCAGGGGCACTGAAGCTTTCTTT	CASSLDARGTEAFF
TRBJ1-1	.	TRBV3-1/TRBV3-2	TRBD1	TGTGCCAGCAGCCGCGGGACAGGGGGACGTAACACTGAAGCTTTCTTT	CASSRGTGGRNTEAFF
TRBJ2-7	.	TRBV6-5	.	TGTGCCAGCACTTTAGACGGGTTCTACGAGCAGTACTTC	CASTLDGFYEQYF
TRBJ2-7	.	TRBV5-1	TRBD1	TGCGCCAGCAGAGATGGGACAGATTACGAGCAGTACTTC	CASRDGTDYEQYF
TRBJ2-5	.	TRBV24-1	.	TGTGCCACCAGTGATACATTAAAGGGGTTTAAAGAGACCCAGTACTTC	CATSDTLKGFKETQYF